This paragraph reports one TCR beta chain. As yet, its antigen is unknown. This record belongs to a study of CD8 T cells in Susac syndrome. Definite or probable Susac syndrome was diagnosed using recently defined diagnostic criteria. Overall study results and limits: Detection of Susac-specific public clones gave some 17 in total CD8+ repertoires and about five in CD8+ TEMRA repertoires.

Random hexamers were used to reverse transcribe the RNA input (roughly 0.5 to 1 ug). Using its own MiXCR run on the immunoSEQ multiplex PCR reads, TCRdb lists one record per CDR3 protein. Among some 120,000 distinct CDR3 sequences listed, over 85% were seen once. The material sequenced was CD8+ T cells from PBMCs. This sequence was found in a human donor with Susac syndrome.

For the CDR3, the DNA is TGTGCCAGCAGCGTAGGAGGAGGGGACCAAGAGACCCAGTACTTC. It translates to CASSVGGGDQETQYF. V is TRBV9 and J is TRBJ2-5, with a tentative D call TRBD2 (6 bases). From germline, CDR1 is SGDLS and CDR2 YYNGEE. CDR3 length equals 15 residues. V lost 0 bases and J 0 bases, leaving 9 bases between the germline ends.